The clone carrying this T cell receptor beta chain has just one count. What it binds is not known. Libraries were prepared by immunoSEQ multiplex PCR; TCRdb keeps only in-frame clonotypes and omits some of them. The table lists approximately 37,000 clones, approximately 30% of them singletons. As for treatment: randomized to nivolumab then ipilimumab (arm A) or the reverse (arm B). The data stem from a study of sequential checkpoint blockade in melanoma. Study-wide points: For nivolumab-first patients, baseline tumor clonality was associated with response.

Germline CDR1 and CDR2: KGHSH and LQKENI. The V segment lost 6 bases and the J segment 7 bases; nucleotides outside the gene matches: 7. This CDR3 region has 13 residues. The sample in question was tumor tissue (inferred from file names), obtained from a patient given nivolumab and ipilimumab in sequence. This TCR was sampled from a human donor with melanoma. The chain recombines TRBV18 with TRBJ2-7, with 9 bases that match TRBD1. Here the CDR3 DNA reads TGTGCCAGCTCCTTTGACAGGGGGAGAGAGCAGTACTTC. Its translation: CASSFDRGREQYF.